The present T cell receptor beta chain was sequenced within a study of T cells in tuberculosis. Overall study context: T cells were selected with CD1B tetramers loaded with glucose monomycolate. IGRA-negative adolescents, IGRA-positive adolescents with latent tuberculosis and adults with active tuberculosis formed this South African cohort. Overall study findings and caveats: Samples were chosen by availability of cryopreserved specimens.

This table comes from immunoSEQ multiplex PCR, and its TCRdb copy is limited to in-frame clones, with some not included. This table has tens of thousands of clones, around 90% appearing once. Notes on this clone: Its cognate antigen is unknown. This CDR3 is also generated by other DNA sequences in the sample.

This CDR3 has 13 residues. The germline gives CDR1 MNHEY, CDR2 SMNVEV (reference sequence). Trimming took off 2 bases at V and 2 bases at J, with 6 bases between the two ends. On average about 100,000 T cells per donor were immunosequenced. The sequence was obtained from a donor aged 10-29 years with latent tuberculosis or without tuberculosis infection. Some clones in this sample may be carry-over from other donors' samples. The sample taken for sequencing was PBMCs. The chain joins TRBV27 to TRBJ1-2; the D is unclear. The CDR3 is CASSLRENYGYTF. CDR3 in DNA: TGTGCCAGCAGTTTAAGGGAGAACTATGGCTACACCTTC.